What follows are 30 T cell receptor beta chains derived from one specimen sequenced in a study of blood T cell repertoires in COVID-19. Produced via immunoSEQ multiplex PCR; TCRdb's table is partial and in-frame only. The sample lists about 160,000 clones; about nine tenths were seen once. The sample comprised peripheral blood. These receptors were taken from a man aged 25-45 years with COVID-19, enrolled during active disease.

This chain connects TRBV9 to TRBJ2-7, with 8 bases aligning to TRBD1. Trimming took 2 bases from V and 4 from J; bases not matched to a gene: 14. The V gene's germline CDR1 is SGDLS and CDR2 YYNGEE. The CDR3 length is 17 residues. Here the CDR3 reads CASSVPLDRATPYEQYF. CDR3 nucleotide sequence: TGTGCCAGCAGCGTCCCCCTGGACAGGGCGACCCCTTACGAGCAGTACTTC.

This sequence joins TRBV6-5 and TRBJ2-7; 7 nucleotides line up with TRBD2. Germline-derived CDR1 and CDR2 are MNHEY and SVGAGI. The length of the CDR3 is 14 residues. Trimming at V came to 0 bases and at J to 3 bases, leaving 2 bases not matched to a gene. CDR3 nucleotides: TGTGCCAGCAGTTACTCGGGGGGGGGCTACGAGCAGTACTTC. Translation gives CASSYSGGGYEQYF.

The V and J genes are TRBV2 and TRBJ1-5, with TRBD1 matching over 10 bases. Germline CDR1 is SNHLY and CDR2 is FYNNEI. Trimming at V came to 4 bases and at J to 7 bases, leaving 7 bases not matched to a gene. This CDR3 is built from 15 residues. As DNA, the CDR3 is TGTGCCAGCAGTGCCGAGACAGGGGGCGAACAGCCCCAGCATTTT. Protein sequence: CASSAETGGEQPQHF.

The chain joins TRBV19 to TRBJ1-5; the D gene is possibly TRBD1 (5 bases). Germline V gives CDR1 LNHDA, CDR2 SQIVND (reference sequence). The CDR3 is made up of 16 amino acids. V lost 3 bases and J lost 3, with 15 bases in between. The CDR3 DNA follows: TGTGCCAGTAGTATGGGGATGGGGCAGTTCAATCAGCCCCAGCATTTT. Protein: CASSMGMGQFNQPQHF.

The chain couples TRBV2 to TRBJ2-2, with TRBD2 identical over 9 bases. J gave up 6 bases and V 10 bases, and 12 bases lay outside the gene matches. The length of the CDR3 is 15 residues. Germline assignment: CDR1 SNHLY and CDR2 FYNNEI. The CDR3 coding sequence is TGTGCCATCCGGATTGGCGGGGGGGATGCCGGGGAGCTGTTTTTT. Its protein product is CAIRIGGGDAGELFF.

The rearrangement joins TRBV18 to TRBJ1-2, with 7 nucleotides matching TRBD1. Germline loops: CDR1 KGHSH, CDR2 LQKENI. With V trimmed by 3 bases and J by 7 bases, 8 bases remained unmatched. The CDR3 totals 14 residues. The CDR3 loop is CASSPFTGEGGYTF. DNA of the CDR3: TGTGCCAGCTCACCGTTTACAGGGGAAGGTGGCTACACCTTC.

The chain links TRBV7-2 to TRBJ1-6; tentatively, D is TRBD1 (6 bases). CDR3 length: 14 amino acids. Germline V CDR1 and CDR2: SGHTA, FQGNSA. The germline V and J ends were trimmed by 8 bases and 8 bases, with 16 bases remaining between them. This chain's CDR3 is CASWPGWGHSPLHF. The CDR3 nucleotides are TGTGCCAGCTGGCCGGGCTGGGGGCATTCACCCCTCCACTTT.

The CDR3 DNA reads as TGTGCCAGCAGTTGGGGAGATGCCTACGAGCAGTACTTC. Translation gives CASSWGDAYEQYF. The rearrangement uses TRBV28 and TRBJ2-7, with D tentatively TRBD2 (5 bases). Germline V CDR1 and CDR2: MDHEN, SYDVKM. This CDR3 is 13 amino acids long. The V gene lost 4 bases and the J gene lost 2 bases, with 9 bases spanning the gap. Filled out from reference TRBV28 and TRBJ2-7, the complete variable domain reads DVKVTQSSRYLVKRTGEKVFLECVQDMDHENMFWYRQDPGLGLRLIYFSYDVKMKEKGDIPEGYSVSREKKERFSLILESASTNQTSMYLCASSWGDAYEQYFGPGTRLTVT.

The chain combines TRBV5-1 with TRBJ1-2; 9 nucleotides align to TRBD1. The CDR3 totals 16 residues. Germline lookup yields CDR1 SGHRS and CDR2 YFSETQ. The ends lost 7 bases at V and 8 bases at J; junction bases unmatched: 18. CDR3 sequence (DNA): TGCGCCAGCCAGTTACTCTGGGGACAGGGCAATCGAGGCTACACCTTC. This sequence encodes CASQLLWGQGNRGYTF.

The CDR3 protein is CASSSPRLAGGGDEQFF. DNA of the CDR3: TGTGCCAGCAGTTCCCCCAGACTAGCGGGAGGGGGGGATGAGCAGTTCTTC. The chain uses TRBV28 and TRBJ2-1, with 14 bases lining up with TRBD2. V was clipped by 4 bases and J by 8 bases; unmatched bases: 10. The CDR3 runs to 17 residues. The V gene's germline CDR1 is MDHEN and CDR2 SYDVKM.

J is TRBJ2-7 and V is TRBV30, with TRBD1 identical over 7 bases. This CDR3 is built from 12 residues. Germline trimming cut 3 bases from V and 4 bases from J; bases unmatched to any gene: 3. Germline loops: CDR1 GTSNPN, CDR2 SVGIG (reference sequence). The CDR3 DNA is TGTGCCTGGAGGACCAGGGGGTACGAGCAGTACTTC. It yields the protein CAWRTRGYEQYF.

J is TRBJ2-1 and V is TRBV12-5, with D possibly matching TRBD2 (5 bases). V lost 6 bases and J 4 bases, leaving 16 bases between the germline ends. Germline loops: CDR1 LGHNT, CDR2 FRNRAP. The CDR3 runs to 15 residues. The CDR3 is CASGRPSPPYNEQFF. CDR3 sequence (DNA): TGTGCTAGTGGCCGTCCTAGCCCCCCTTACAATGAGCAGTTCTTC.

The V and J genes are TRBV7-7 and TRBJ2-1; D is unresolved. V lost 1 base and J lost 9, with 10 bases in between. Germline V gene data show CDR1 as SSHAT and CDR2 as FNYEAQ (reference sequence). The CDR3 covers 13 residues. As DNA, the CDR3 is TGTGCCAGCAGCTTAGATTCCACGGGTGAGCAGTTCTTC. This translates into CASSLDSTGEQFF.

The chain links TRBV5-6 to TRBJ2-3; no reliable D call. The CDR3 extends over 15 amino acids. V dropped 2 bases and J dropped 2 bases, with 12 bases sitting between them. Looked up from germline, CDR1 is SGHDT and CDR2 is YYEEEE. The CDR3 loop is CASSLSPEHTDTQYF. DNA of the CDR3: TGTGCCAGCAGCTTATCACCAGAACACACAGATACGCAGTATTTT.

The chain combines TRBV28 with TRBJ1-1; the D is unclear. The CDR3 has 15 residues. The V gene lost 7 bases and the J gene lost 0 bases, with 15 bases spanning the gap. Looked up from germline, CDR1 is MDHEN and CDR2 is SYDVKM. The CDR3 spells CASTPRRTLNTEAFF. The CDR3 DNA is TGTGCCAGCACACCTCGGAGAACCTTGAACACTGAAGCTTTCTTT.

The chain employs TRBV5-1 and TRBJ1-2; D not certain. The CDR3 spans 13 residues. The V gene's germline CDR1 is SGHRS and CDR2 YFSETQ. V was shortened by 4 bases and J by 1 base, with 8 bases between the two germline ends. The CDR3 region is CASSREFNYGYTF. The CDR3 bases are TGCGCCAGCAGCCGAGAGTTTAACTATGGCTACACCTTC.

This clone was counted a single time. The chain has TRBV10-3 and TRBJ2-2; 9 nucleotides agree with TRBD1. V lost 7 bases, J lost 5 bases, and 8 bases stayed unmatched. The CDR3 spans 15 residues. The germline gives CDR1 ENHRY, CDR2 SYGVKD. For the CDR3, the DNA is TGTGCCATCACGGGGGGACAGGGAGTTACCGGGGAGCTGTTTTTT. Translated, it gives CAITGGQGVTGELFF.

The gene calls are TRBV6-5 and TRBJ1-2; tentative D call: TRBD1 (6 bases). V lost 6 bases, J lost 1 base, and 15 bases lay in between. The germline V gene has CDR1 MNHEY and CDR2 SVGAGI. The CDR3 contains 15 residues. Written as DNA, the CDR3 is TGTGCCAGCAGAGGGGGGGCTCAAAATAACTATGGCTACACCTTC. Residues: CASRGGAQNNYGYTF.

The CDR3 region is CASSLNRVPTEAFF. The DNA of the CDR3 is TGTGCCAGCAGTTTAAACAGGGTCCCGACTGAAGCTTTCTTT. The chain joins TRBV27 to TRBJ1-1, with D possibly being TRBD1 (6 bases). The CDR3 has 14 amino acids. In germline, CDR1 is MNHEY, CDR2 SMNVEV (reference sequence). With 2 bases removed from V and 5 bases from J, the gap between germline ends came to 12 bases.

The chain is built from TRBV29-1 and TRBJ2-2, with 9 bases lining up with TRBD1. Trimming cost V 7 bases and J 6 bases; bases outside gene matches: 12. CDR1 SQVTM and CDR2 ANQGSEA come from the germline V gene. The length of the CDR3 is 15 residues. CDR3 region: CSAQGARRLAGELFF. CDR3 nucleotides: TGCAGCGCACAGGGGGCGCGCAGGTTAGCCGGGGAGCTGTTTTTT.

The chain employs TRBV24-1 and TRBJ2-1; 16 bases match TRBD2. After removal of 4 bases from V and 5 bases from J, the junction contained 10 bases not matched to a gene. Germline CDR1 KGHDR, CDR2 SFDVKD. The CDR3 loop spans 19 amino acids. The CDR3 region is CATSEPGLAGGPGNNEQFF. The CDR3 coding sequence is TGTGCCACCAGTGAACCGGGACTAGCGGGAGGGCCAGGGAACAATGAGCAGTTCTTC.

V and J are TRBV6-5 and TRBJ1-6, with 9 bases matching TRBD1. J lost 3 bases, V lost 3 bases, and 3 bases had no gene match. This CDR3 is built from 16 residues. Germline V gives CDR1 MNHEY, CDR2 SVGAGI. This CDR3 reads CASSYGTGLYNSPLHF. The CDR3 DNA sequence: TGTGCCAGCAGTTATGGGACAGGGCTCTATAATTCACCCCTCCACTTT.

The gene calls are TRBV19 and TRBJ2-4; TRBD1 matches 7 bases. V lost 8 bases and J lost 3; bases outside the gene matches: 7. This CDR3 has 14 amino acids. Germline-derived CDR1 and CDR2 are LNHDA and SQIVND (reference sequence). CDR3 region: CASYDRAGKNIQYF. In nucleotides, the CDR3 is TGTGCCAGTTATGACAGGGCGGGCAAAAACATTCAGTACTTC.

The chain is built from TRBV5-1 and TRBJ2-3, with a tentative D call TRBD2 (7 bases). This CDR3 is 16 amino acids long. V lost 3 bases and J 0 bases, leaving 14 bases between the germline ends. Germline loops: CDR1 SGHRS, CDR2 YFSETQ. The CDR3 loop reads CASSSRGAGSTDTQYF. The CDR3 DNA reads TGCGCCAGCAGCTCACGGGGGGCAGGGAGCACAGATACGCAGTATTTT.

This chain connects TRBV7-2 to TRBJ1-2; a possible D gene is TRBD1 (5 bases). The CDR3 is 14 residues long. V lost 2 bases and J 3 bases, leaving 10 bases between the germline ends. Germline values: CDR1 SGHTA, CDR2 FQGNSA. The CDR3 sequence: CASSLLLQDYGYTF. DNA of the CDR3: TGTGCCAGCAGCTTATTATTACAGGACTATGGCTACACCTTC.

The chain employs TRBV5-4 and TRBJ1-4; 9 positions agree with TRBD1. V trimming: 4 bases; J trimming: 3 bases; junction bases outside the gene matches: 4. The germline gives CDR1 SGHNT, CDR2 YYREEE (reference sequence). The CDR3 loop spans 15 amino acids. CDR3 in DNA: TGTGCCAGCAGCCAACGGACAGGGGCTAATGAAAAACTGTTTTTT. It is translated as CASSQRTGANEKLFF. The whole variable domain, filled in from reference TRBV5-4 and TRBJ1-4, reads ETGVTQSPTHLIKTRGQQVTLRCSSQSGHNTVSWYQQALGQGPQFIFQYYREEENGRGNFPPRFSGLQFPNYSSELNVNALELDDSALYLCASSQRTGANEKLFFGSGTQLSVL.

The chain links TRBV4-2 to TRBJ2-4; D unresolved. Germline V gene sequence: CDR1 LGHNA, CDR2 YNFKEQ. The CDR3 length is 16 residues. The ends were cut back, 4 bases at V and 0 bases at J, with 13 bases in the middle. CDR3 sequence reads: CASSPHSPLAKNIQYF. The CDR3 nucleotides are TGTGCCAGCAGCCCCCACAGCCCACTAGCCAAAAACATTCAGTACTTC.

In nucleotides, the CDR3 is TGTGCCAGTAGTATCCCGGGAGGGATGAACACTGAAGCTTTCTTT. It encodes CASSIPGGMNTEAFF. The J gene is TRBJ1-1, the V gene TRBV19, with no clear D. Trimming left V 3 bases short and J 0 bases short, with 11 bases between. CDR1 is LNHDA and CDR2 is SQIVND in the germline V gene (reference sequence). This CDR3 comprises 15 residues. Together with reference TRBV19 and TRBJ1-1, the CDR3 gives the full variable domain: DGGITQSPKYLFRKEGQNVTLSCEQNLNHDAMYWYRQDPGQGLRLIYYSQIVNDFQKGDIAEGYSVSREKKESFPLTVTSAQKNPTAFYLCASSIPGGMNTEAFFGQGTRLTVV.

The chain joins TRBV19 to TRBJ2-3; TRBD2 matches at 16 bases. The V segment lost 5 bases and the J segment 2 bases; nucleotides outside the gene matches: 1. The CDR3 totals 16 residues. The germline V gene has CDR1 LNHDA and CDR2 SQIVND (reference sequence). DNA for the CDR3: TGTGCCAGTAGTGGGACTAGCGGGAGGGACACAGATACGCAGTATTTT. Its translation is CASSGTSGRDTDTQYF.

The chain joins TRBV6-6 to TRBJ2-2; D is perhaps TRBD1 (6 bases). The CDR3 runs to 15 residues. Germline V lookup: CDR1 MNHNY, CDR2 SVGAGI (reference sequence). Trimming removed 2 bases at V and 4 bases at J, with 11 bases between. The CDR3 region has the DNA TGTGCCAGCAGTTACCACAGGGTCAGCACCGGGGAGCTGTTTTTT. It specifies CASSYHRVSTGELFF.